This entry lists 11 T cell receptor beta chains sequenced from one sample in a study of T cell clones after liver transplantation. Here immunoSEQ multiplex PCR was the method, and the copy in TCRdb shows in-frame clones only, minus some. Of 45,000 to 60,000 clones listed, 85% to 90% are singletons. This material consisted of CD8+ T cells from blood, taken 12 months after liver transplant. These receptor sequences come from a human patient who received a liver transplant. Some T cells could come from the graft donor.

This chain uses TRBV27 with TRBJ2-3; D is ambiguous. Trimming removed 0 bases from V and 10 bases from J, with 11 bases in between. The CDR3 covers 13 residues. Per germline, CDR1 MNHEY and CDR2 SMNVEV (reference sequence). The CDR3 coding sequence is TGTGCCAGCAGTTTATCCCCGAAGTTCTCGCAGTATTTT. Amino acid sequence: CASSLSPKFSQYF.

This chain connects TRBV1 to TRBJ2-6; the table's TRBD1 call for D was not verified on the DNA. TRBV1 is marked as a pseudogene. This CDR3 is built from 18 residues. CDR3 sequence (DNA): TGCACCAGCAGGATATGTCGTTTGTGCACAAGTCGGGCCAACGTCCTGACTTTC. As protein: CTSRICRLCTSRANVLTF.

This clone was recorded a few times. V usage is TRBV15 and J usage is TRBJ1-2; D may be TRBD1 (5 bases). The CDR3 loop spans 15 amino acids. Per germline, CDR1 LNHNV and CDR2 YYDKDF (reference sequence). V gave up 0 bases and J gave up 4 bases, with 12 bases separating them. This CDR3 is CATSRDIGAFYGYTF. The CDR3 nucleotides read TGTGCCACCAGCAGAGATATAGGGGCGTTCTATGGCTACACCTTC. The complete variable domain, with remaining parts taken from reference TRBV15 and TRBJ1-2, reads DAMVIQNPRYQVTQFGKPVTLSCSQTLNHNVMYWYQQKSSQAPKLLFHYYDKDFNNEADTPDNFQSRRPNTSFCFLDIRSPGLGDTAMYLCATSRDIGAFYGYTFGSGTRLTVV.

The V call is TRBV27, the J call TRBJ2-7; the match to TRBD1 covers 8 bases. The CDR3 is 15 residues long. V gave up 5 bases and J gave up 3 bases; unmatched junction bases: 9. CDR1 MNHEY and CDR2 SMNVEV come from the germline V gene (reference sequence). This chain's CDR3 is CASSPTTGANYEQYF. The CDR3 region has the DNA TGTGCCAGCAGTCCAACGACAGGGGCTAACTACGAGCAGTACTTC.

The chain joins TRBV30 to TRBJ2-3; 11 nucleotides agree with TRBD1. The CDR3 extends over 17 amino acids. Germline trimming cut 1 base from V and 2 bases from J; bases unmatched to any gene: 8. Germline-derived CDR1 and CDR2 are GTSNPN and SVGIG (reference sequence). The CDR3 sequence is CAWSGTGGVGTTDTQYF. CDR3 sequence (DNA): TGTGCCTGGAGTGGGACAGGGGGCGTGGGCACCACAGATACGCAGTATTTT.

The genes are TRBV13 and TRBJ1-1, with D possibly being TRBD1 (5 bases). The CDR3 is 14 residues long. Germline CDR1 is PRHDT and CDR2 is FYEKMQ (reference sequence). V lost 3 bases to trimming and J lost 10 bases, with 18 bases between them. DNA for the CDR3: TGTGCCAGCAGCTTGGGTCAAATTAAAAGGGGAGCTTTCTTT. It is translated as CASSLGQIKRGAFF.

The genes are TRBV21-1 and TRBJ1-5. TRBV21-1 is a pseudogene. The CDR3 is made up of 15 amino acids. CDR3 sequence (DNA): TGTGCCAGCAGCCCTACCAAAGCTGGGAATCAGCCCCAGCATTTT. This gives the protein CASSPTKAGNQPQHF.

The CDR3 loop is CASRPWASGGTEAFF. The CDR3 DNA reads TGTGCCAGCCGCCCCTGGGCAAGCGGCGGTACTGAAGCTTTCTTT. The chain is built from TRBV2 and TRBJ1-1; D not resolved. Germline V gene data show CDR1 as SNHLY and CDR2 as FYNNEI. The CDR3 totals 15 residues. Between the trimmed V and J ends, which lost 8 bases and 5 bases, there was a span of 21 bases.

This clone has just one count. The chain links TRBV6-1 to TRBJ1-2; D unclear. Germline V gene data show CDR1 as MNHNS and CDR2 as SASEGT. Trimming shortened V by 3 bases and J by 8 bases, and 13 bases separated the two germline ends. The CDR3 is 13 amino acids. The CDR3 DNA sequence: TGTGCCAGCAGTGAGTTGGCGGTCGTGGGCTACACCTTC. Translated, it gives CASSELAVVGYTF.

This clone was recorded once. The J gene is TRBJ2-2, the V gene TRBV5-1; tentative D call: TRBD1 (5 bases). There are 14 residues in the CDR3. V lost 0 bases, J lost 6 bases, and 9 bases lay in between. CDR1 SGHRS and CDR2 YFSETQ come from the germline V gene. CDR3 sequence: CASSLGRVSGELFF. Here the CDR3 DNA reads TGCGCCAGCAGCTTGGGCAGGGTGTCCGGGGAGCTGTTTTTT.

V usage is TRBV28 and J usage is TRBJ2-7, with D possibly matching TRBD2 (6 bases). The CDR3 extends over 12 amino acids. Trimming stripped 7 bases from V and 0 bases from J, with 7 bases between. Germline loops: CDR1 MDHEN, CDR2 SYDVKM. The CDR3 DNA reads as TGTGCCAGCAAGGACTACTCCTACGAGCAGTACTTC. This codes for CASKDYSYEQYF. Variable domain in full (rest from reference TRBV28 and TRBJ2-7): DVKVTQSSRYLVKRTGEKVFLECVQDMDHENMFWYRQDPGLGLRLIYFSYDVKMKEKGDIPEGYSVSREKKERFSLILESASTNQTSMYLCASKDYSYEQYFGPGTRLTVT.